The sequence of this T cell receptor beta chain was determined in a study of blood T cell repertoires in COVID-19. Study summary: In each case, the material was cDNA or gDNA derived from T cells, B-cell-depleted T cells, or PBMCs.

This clone was found a few times. Generated by immunoSEQ multiplex PCR, the TCRdb table keeps only in-frame clones and is missing some. Of about 52,000 clones in the sample, about four fifths were seen once. The ends lost 5 bases at V and 12 bases at J; junction bases unmatched: 7. CDR3 length: 12 residues. Germline lookup yields CDR1 KGHDR and CDR2 SFDVKD. Sequencing input: peripheral blood. The source is an elderly man with COVID-19, enrolled during active disease. The J gene is TRBJ1-1, the V gene TRBV24-1, with 8 positions matching TRBD1. The DNA of the CDR3 is TGTGCCACCAGTGCGGACAGGGAAGGACCTTTCTTT. Protein sequence: CATSADREGPFF.